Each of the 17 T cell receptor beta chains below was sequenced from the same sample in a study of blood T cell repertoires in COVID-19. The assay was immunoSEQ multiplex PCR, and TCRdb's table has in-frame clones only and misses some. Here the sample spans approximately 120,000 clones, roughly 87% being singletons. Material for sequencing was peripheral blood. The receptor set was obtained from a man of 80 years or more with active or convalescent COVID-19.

Here the CDR3 reads CSVATGGLGQPQHF. The CDR3 coding sequence is TGCAGCGTGGCGACAGGGGGCCTCGGACAGCCCCAGCATTTT. The V and J genes are TRBV29-1 and TRBJ1-5, with 10 nucleotides matching TRBD1. The CDR3 is 14 residues long. The germline V gene encodes CDR1 SQVTM and CDR2 ANQGSEA. V gave up 6 bases and J gave up 7 bases; unmatched junction bases: 9.

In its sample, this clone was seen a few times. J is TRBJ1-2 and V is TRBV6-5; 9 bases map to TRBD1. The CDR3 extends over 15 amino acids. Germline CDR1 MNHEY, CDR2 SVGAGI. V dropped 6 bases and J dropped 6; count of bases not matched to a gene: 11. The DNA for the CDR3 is TGTGCCAGCAGAACTCCGGGACAGGGTTATCATGGCTACACCTTC. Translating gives CASRTPGQGYHGYTF.

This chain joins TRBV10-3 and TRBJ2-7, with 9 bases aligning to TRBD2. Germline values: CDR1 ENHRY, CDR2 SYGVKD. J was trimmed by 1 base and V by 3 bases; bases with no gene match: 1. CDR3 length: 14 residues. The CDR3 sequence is CAISDLAGSYEQYF. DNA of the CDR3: TGTGCCATCAGTGACCTAGCGGGATCCTACGAGCAGTACTTC.

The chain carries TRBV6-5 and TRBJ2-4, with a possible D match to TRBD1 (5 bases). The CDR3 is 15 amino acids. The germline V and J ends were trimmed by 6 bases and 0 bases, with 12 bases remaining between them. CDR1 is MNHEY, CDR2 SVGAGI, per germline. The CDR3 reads CASSPGILAKNIQYF. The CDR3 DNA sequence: TGTGCCAGCAGCCCAGGGATACTAGCCAAAAACATTCAGTACTTC.

CDR3 loop: CASSLAPPTSGSYNEQFF. The CDR3 DNA sequence: TGTGCCAGCAGCTTGGCCCCACCAACTAGCGGATCCTACAATGAGCAGTTCTTC. V and J are TRBV5-4 and TRBJ2-1, with 8 nucleotides matching TRBD2. CDR1 is SGHNT, CDR2 YYREEE, per germline (reference sequence). J gave up 1 base and V 0 bases, and 9 bases lay outside the gene matches. The CDR3 sequence is 18 residues long. The entire variable domain, with the rest obtained from reference TRBV5-4 and TRBJ2-1, is as follows: ETGVTQSPTHLIKTRGQQVTLRCSSQSGHNTVSWYQQALGQGPQFIFQYYREEENGRGNFPPRFSGLQFPNYSSELNVNALELDDSALYLCASSLAPPTSGSYNEQFFGPGTRLTVL.

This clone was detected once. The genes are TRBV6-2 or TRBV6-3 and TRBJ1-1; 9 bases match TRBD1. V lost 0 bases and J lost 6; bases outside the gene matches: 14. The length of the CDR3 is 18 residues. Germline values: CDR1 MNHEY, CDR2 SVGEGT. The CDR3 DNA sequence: TGTGCCAGCAGTTACTCAAGCGGGACAGGGTTTCCACATCCTGAAGCTTTCTTT. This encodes CASSYSSGTGFPHPEAFF.

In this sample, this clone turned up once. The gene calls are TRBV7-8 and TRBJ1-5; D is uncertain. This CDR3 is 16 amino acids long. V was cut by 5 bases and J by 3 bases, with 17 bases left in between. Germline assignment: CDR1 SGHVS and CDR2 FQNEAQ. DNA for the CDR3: TGTGCCAGCAGCCCGTACCGGGTTGGGTTCAATCAGCCCCAGCATTTT. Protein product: CASSPYRVGFNQPQHF.

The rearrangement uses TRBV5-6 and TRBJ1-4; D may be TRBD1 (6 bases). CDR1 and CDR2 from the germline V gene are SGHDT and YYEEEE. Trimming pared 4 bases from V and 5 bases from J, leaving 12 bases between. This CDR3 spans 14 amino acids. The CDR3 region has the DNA TGTGCCAGCAGCAGAACAGGGTACAATGAAAAACTGTTTTTT. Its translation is CASSRTGYNEKLFF.

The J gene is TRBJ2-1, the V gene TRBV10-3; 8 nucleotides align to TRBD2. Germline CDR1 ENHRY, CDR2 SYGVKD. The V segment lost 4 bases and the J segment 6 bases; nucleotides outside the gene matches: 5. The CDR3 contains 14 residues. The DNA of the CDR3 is TGTGCCATCAGTGTCGGGGGGGCCGGCAATGAGCAGTTCTTC. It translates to CAISVGGAGNEQFF.

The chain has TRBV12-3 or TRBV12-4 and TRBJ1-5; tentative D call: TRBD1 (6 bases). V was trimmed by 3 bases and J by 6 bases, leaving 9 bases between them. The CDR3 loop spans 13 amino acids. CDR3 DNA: TGTGCCAGCAGTTTGGCAGGGGCTCAGCCCCAGCATTTT. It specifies CASSLAGAQPQHF.

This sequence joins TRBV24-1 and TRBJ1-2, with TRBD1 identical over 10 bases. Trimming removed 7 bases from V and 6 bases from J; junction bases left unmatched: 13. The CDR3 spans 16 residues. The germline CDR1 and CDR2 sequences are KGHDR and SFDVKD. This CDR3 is CATRGTGEWEKDGYTF. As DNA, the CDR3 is TGTGCCACCAGGGGGACAGGGGAATGGGAGAAGGATGGCTACACCTTC.

CDR3 nucleotide sequence: TGTGCCAGCAGCTTAGACCTTCGGCGGCGGGCTTTATCTGACTACGAGCAGTACTTC. Encoded protein: CASSLDLRRRALSDYEQYF. The chain combines TRBV7-2 with TRBJ2-7; D might be TRBD2 (5 bases). Germline V gene data show CDR1 as SGHTA and CDR2 as FQGNSA. The V gene lost 1 base and the J gene lost 3 bases, with 25 bases spanning the gap. The length of the CDR3 is 19 residues.

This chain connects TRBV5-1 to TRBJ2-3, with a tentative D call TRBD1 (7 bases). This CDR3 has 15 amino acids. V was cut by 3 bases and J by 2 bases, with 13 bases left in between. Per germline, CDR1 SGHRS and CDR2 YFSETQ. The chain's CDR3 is CASSSGGLHTDTQYF. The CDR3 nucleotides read TGCGCCAGCAGCTCAGGGGGACTCCACACAGATACGCAGTATTTT.

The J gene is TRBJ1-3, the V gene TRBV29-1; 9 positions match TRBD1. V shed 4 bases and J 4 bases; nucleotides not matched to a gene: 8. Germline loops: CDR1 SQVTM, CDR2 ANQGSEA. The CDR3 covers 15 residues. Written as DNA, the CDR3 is TGCAGCGTTGCTGCCTACAGGGGGCCAGGAAACACCATATATTTT. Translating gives CSVAAYRGPGNTIYF.

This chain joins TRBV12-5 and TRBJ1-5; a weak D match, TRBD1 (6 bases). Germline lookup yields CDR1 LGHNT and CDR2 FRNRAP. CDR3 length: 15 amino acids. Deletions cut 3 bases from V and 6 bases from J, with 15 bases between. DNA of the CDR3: TGTGCTAGTGGTTTAAGGGGGGGGGTTGGTCAGCCCCAGCATTTT. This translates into CASGLRGGVGQPQHF.

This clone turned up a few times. CDR3 loop: CASSQGDGEQYF. CDR3 in DNA: TGTGCCAGCAGCCAAGGCGATGGCGAGCAGTACTTC. The V call is TRBV3-1 (or the pseudogene TRBV3-2), the J call TRBJ2-7; no clear D gene. V lost 1 base to trimming and J lost 6 bases, with 7 bases between them. From germline, CDR1 is LGHDT and CDR2 YNNKEL (reference sequence). CDR3 length: 12 amino acids.

The CDR3 DNA reads TGTGCCAGCAGCTGGGCCTCGGGACTCAAGAACACTGAAGCTTTCTTT. Translation gives CASSWASGLKNTEAFF. The chain combines TRBV5-5 with TRBJ1-1; D may be TRBD1 (5 bases). V dropped 3 bases and J dropped 1 base, with 16 bases sitting between them. CDR3 length equals 16 residues. Germline loops: CDR1 SGHKS, CDR2 YYEKEE (reference sequence). Combining the CDR3 with reference TRBV5-5 and TRBJ1-1 gives the whole variable domain DAGVTQSPTHLIKTRGQQVTLRCSPISGHKSVSWYQQVLGQGPQFIFQYYEKEERGRGNFPDRFSARQFPNYSSELNVNALLLGDSALYLCASSWASGLKNTEAFFGQGTRLTVV.